These 3 T cell receptor beta chains were sequenced from one sample in a study of cytomegalovirus exposure and HLA in healthy donors. PCR was performed using 60 Vbeta and 13 Jbeta primers. TCRdb's table, derived via immunoSEQ multiplex PCR, lists solely in-frame clones and lacks some. Of approximately 150,000 clones in the sample, over 60% are singletons; the top ten hold 1.6%. The material sequenced was PBMCs. All receptors derive from a woman under 30 in good health and CMV-seronegative.

This clone was seen a handful of times. The chain is built from TRBV10-3 and TRBJ1-2; 9 positions match TRBD1. The CDR3 runs 16 residues. Germline CDR1 reads ENHRY; CDR2 reads SYGVKD. V shed 10 bases and J 2 bases; nucleotides not matched to a gene: 14. CDR3 sequence: CATNGALQGANYGYTF. CDR3 in DNA: TGTGCCACCAATGGGGCCTTACAGGGGGCGAACTATGGCTACACCTTC.

The chain has TRBV4-3 and TRBJ1-5; TRBD1 is a possible D gene (6 bases). There are 14 residues in the CDR3. Germline lookup yields CDR1 LGHNA and CDR2 YSLEER. The V and J ends lost 1 base and 6 bases respectively, with 10 bases between them. This CDR3 is CASSQGSGAQPQHF. CDR3 DNA: TGCGCCAGCAGCCAAGGCTCAGGGGCTCAGCCCCAGCATTTT.

J is TRBJ1-5 and V is TRBV7-2; D call uncertain. This CDR3 has 17 amino acids. V was trimmed by 1 base and J by 0 bases, leaving 13 bases between them. Germline lookup yields CDR1 SGHTA and CDR2 FQGNSA. CDR3 DNA sequence: TGTGCCAGCAGCTTAGGGAACCACAGAAATAGCAATCAGCCCCAGCATTTT. Translating it yields CASSLGNHRNSNQPQHF. Drawing the rest from reference TRBV7-2 and TRBJ1-5, the complete variable domain is GAGVSQSPSNKVTEKGKDVELRCDPISGHTALYWYRQSLGQGLEFLIYFQGNSAPDKSGLPSDRFSAERTGGSVSTLTIQRTQQEDSAVYLCASSLGNHRNSNQPQHFGDGTRLSIL.